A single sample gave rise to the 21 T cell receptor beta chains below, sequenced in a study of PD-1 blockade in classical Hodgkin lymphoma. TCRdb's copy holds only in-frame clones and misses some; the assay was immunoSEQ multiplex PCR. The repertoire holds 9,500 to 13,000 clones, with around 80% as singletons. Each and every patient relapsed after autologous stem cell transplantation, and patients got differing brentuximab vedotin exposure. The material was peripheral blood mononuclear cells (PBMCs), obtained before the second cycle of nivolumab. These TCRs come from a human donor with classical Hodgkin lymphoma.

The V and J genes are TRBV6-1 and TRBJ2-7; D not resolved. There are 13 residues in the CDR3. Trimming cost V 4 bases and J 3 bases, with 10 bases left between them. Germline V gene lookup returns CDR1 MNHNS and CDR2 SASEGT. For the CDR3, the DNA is TGTGCCAGCAGTGTGGGTGACCGCTACGAGCAGTACTTC. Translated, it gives CASSVGDRYEQYF.

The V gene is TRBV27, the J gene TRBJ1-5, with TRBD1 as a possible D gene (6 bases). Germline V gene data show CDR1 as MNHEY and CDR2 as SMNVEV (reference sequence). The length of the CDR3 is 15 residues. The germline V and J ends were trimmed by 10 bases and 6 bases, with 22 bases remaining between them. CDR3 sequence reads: CATRGGGGGGQPQHF. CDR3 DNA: TGTGCCACCAGGGGAGGTGGAGGGGGAGGTCAGCCCCAGCATTTT.

The chain's CDR3 is CASSVVAGGGPDTQYF. Written as DNA, the CDR3 is TGTGCCAGCAGCGTAGTAGCGGGAGGTGGTCCAGATACGCAGTATTTT. The J gene is TRBJ2-3, the V gene TRBV9, with 10 bases that match TRBD2. Germline trimming cut 0 bases from V and 4 bases from J; bases unmatched to any gene: 5. CDR3 size: 16 residues. The germline V gene has CDR1 SGDLS and CDR2 YYNGEE.

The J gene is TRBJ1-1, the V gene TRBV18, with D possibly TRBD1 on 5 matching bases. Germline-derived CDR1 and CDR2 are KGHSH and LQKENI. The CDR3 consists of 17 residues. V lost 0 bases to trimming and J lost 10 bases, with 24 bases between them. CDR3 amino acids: CASSPPGTEPSFSRAFF. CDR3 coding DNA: TGTGCCAGCTCACCACCGGGGACGGAACCATCTTTCTCTCGAGCTTTCTTT.

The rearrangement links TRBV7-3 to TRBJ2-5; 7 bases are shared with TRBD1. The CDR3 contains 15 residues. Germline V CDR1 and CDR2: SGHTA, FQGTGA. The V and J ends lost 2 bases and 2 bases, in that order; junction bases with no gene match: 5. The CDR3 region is CASSLARGYQETQYF. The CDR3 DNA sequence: TGTGCCAGCAGCTTAGCCAGGGGGTATCAAGAGACCCAGTACTTC.

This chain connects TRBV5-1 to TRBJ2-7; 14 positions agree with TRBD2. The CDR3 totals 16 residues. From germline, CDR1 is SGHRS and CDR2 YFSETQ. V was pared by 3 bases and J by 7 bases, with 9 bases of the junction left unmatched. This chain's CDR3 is CASSSGLAGVVREQYF. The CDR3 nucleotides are TGCGCCAGCAGCTCGGGACTAGCGGGAGTAGTAAGGGAGCAGTACTTC.

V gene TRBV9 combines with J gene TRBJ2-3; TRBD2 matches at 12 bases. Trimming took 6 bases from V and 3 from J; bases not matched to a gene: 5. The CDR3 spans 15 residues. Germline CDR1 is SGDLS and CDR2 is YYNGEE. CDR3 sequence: CASTIGLAGTDTQYF. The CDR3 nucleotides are TGTGCCAGCACCATAGGACTAGCGGGGACAGATACGCAGTATTTT.

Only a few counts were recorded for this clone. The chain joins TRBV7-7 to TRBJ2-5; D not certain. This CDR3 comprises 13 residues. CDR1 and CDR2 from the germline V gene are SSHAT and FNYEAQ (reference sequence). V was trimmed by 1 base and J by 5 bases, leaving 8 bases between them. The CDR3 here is CASSLVRRETQYF. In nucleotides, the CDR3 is TGTGCCAGCAGCTTAGTAAGAAGGGAGACCCAGTACTTC.

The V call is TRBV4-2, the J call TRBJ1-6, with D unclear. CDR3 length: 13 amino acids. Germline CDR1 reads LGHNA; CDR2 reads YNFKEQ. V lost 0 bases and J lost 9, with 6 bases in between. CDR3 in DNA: TGTGCCAGCAGCCAAGATCGAAGTTCACCCCTCCACTTT. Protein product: CASSQDRSSPLHF.

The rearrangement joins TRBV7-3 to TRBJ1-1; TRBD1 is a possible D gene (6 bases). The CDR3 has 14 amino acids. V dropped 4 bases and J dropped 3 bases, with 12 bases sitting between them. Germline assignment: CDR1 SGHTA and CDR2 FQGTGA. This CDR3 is CASSSQGVDTEAFF. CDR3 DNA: TGTGCCAGCAGCTCACAGGGAGTGGACACTGAAGCTTTCTTT.

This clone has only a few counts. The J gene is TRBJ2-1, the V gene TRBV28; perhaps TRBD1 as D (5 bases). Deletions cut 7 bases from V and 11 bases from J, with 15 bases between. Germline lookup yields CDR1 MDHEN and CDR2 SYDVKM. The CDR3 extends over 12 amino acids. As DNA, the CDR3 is TGTGCCAGCAAGTTTTCAGGGCTAAAGCAGTTCTTC. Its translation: CASKFSGLKQFF.

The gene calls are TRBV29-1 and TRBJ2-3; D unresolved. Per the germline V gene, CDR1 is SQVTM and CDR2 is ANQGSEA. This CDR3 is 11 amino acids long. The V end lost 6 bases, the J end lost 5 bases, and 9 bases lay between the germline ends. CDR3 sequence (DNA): TGCAGCGTCGAAACCGGAGATACGCAGTATTTT. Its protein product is CSVETGDTQYF.

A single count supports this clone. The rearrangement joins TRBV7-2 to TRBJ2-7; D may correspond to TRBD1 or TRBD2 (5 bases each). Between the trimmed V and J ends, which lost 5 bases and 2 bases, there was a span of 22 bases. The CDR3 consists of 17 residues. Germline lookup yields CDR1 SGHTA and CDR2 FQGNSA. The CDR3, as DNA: TGTGCCAGCAGCGCCCCATCACCGGGACCCATGACCTACGAGCAGTACTTC. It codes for CASSAPSPGPMTYEQYF.

The CDR3 nucleotides are TGTGCCAGCAGCTTACTAGCGGGAGGGCCGAGCGAGCAGTACTTC. As protein: CASSLLAGGPSEQYF. The chain has TRBV7-7 and TRBJ2-7; 12 positions agree with TRBD2. The CDR3 consists of 15 residues. Per germline, CDR1 SSHAT and CDR2 FNYEAQ (reference sequence). Germline trimming cut 2 bases from V and 6 bases from J; bases unmatched to any gene: 5.

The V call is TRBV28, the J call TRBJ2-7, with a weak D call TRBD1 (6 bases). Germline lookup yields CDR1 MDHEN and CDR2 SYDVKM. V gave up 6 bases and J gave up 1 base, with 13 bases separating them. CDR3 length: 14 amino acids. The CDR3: CASRKRDNSYEQYF. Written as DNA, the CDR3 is TGTGCCAGCAGAAAACGGGACAATTCCTACGAGCAGTACTTC. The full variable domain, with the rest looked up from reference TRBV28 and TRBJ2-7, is DVKVTQSSRYLVKRTGEKVFLECVQDMDHENMFWYRQDPGLGLRLIYFSYDVKMKEKGDIPEGYSVSREKKERFSLILESASTNQTSMYLCASRKRDNSYEQYFGPGTRLTVT.

CDR3 nucleotides: TGTGCCAGTAGTAGGGAGGTCGGTGCAATAGGCCCCCAGCATTTT. Amino acids: CASSREVGAIGPQHF. J is TRBJ1-5 and V is TRBV19, with unresolved D. This CDR3 is built from 15 residues. Trimming removed 4 bases from V and 10 bases from J, with 20 bases in between. Germline-derived CDR1 and CDR2 are LNHDA and SQIVND (reference sequence).

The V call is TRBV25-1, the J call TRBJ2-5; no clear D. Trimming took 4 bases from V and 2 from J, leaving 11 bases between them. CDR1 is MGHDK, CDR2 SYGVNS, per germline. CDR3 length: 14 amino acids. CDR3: CASSAILGQETQYF. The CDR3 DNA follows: TGTGCCAGCAGTGCCATACTGGGACAAGAGACCCAGTACTTC.

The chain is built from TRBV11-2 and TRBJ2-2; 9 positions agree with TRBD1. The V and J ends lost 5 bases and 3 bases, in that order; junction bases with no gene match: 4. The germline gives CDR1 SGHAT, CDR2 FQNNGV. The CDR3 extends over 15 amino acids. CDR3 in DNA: TGTGCCAGCAGCCCCGGGACAGGGTACACCGGGGAGCTGTTTTTT. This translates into CASSPGTGYTGELFF.

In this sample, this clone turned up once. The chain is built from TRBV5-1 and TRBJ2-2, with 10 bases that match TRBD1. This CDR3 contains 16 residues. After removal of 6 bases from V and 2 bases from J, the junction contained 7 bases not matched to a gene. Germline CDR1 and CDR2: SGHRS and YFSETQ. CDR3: CASIDRGLINTGELFF. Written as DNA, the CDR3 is TGCGCCAGCATAGACAGGGGGCTGATCAACACCGGGGAGCTGTTTTTT.

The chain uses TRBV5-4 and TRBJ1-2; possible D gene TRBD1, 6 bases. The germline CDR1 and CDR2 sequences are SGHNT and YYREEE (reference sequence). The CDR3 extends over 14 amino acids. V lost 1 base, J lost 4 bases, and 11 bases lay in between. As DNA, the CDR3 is TGTGCCAGCAGCTTGACAGGGATTGGCTATGGCTACACCTTC. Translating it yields CASSLTGIGYGYTF.

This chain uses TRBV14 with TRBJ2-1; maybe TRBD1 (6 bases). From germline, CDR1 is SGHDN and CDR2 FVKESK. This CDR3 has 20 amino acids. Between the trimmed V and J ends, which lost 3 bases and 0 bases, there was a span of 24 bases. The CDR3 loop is CASSHLWGTSGFDSYNEQFF. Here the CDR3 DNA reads TGTGCCAGCAGCCACCTCTGGGGGACAAGTGGCTTTGACTCCTACAATGAGCAGTTCTTC.